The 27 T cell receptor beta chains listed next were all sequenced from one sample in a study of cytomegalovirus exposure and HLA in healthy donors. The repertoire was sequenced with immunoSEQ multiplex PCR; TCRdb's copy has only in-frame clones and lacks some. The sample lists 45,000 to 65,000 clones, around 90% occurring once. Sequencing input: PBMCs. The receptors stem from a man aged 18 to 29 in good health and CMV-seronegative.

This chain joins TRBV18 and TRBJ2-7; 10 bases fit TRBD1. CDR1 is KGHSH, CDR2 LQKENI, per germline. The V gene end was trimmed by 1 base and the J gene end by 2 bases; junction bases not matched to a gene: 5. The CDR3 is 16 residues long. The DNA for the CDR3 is TGTGCCAGCTCACCACGTTCGGGACAGGGGCCCTACGAGCAGTACTTC. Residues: CASSPRSGQGPYEQYF.

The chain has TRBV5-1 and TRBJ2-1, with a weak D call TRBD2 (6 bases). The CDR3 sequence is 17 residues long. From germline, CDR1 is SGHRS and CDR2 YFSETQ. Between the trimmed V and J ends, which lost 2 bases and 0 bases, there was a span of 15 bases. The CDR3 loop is CASSLLAPGGSYNEQFF. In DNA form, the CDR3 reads TGCGCCAGCAGCTTACTAGCCCCTGGGGGCTCCTACAATGAGCAGTTCTTC.

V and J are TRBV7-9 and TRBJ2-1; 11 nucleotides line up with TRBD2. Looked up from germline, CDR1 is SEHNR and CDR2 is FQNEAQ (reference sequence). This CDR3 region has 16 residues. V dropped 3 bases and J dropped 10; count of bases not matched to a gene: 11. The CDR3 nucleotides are TGTGCCAGCAGCTTGCGTACTAGCGGGAGCCCAATAGAGCAGTTCTTC. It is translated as CASSLRTSGSPIEQFF. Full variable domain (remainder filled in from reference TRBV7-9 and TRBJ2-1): DTGVSQNPRHKITKRGQNVTFRCDPISEHNRLYWYRQTLGQGPEFLTYFQNEAQLEKSRLLSDRFSAERPKGSFSTLEIQRTEQGDSAMYLCASSLRTSGSPIEQFFGPGTRLTVL.

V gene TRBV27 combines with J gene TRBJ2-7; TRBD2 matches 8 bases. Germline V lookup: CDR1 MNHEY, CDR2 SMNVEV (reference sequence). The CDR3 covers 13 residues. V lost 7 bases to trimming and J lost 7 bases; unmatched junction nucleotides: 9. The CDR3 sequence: CASKGAGEREQYF. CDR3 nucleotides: TGTGCCAGCAAGGGAGCGGGAGAGCGAGAGCAGTACTTC.

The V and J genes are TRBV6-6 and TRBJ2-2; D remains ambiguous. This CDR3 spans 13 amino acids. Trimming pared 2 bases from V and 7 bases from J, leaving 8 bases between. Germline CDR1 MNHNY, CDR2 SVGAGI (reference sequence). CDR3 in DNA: TGTGCCAGCAGTTACGAGAATGTCGGGGAGCTGTTTTTT. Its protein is CASSYENVGELFF.

This CDR3 is CASSPTEDRVNEQYF. The CDR3 region has the DNA TGCGCCAGCAGCCCGACTGAGGACAGGGTCAACGAGCAGTACTTC. This chain links TRBV4-1 with TRBJ2-7, with 8 bases that match TRBD1. Germline CDR1 and CDR2: MGHRA and YSYEKL. Unmatched junction bases numbered 10, after V lost 4 bases and J lost 5 bases. There are 15 residues in the CDR3.

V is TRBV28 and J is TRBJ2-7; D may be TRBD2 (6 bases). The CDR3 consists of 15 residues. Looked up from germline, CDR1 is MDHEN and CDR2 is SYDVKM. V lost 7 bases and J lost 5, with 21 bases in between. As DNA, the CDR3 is TGTGCCAGCACCTCCGGAGGGGCGGGGACCGACGAGCAGTACTTC. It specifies CASTSGGAGTDEQYF.

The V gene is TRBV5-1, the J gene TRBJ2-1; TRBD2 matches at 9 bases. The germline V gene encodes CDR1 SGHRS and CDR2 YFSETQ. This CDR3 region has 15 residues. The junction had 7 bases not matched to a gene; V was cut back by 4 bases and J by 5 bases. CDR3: CASSVTSGRNNEQFF. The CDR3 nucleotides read TGCGCCAGCAGCGTAACTAGCGGGCGTAACAATGAGCAGTTCTTC.

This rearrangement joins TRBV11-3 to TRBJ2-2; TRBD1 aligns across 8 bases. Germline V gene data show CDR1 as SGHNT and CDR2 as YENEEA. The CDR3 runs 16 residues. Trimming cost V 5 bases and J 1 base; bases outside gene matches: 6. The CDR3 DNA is TGTGCCAGCAGCCCCCGGGGGACAGGGAACACCGGGGAGCTGTTTTTT. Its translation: CASSPRGTGNTGELFF.

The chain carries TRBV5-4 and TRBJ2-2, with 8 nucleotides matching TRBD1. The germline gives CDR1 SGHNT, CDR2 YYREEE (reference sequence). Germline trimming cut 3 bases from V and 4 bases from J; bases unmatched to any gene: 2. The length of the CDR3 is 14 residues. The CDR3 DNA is TGTGCCAGCAGCTGGGGACAGGCCACCGGGGAGCTGTTTTTT. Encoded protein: CASSWGQATGELFF.

The CDR3, as DNA: TGCGCCAGCAGCTTGGGTAGCCTAGCGGGAGACTCAAGGGCCCAGTACTTC. Translating gives CASSLGSLAGDSRAQYF. This chain joins TRBV5-1 and TRBJ2-5, with 10 bases identical to TRBD2. This CDR3 spans 17 amino acids. After removal of 0 bases from V and 9 bases from J, the junction contained 14 bases not matched to a gene. Germline V gene sequence: CDR1 SGHRS, CDR2 YFSETQ.

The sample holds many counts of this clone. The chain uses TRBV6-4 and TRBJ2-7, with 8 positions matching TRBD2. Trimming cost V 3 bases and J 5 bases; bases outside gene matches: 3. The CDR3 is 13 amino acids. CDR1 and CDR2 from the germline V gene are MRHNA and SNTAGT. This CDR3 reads CASSEREGHEQYF. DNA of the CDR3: TGTGCCAGCAGTGAACGGGAGGGCCACGAGCAGTACTTC.

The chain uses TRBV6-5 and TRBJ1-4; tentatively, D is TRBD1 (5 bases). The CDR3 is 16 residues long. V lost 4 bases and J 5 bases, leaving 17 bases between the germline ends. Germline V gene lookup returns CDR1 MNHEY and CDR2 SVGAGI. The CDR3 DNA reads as TGTGCCAGCAGTTTGATTCTTGGAGGGGTAAATGAAAAACTGTTTTTT. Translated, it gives CASSLILGGVNEKLFF.

CDR3 protein: CASASGRGHEQFF. The CDR3 coding sequence is TGTGCCAGCGCTAGCGGGAGGGGGCATGAGCAGTTCTTC. V is TRBV6-1 and J is TRBJ2-1; the match to TRBD2 covers 12 bases. The CDR3 contains 13 residues. Germline trimming cut 8 bases from V and 8 bases from J; bases unmatched to any gene: 4. CDR1 is MNHNS and CDR2 is SASEGT in the germline V gene.

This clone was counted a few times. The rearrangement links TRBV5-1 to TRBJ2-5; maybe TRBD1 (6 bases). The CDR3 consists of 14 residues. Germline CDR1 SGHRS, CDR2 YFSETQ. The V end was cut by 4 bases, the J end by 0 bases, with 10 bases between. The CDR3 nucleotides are TGCGCCAGCAGCGAACAGGGTTACCAAGAGACCCAGTACTTC. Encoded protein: CASSEQGYQETQYF.

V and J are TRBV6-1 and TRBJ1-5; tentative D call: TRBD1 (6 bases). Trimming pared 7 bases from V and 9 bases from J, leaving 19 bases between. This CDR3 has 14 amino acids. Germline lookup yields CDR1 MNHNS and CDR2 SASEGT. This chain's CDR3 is CASMTGGSNLPQHF. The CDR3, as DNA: TGTGCCAGCATGACAGGTGGGAGTAATTTGCCCCAGCATTTT.

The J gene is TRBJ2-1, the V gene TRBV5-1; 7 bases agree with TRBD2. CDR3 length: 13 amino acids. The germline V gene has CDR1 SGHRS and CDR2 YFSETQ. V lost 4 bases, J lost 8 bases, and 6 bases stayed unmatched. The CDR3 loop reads CASSKGGPYEQFF. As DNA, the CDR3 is TGCGCCAGCAGCAAGGGAGGGCCCTATGAGCAGTTCTTC. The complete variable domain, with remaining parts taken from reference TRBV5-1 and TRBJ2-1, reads KAGVTQTPRYLIKTRGQQVTLSCSPISGHRSVSWYQQTPGQGLQFLFEYFSETQRNKGNFPGRFSGRQFSNSRSEMNVSTLELGDSALYLCASSKGGPYEQFFGPGTRLTVL.

The CDR3 sequence: CASSQEGSSLVTQYF. The CDR3 DNA is TGTGCCAGCTCCCAAGAGGGTAGCAGTTTAGTTACGCAGTATTTT. The chain combines TRBV5-6 with TRBJ2-3, with D possibly matching TRBD2 (5 bases). The CDR3 has 15 amino acids. V was trimmed by 7 bases and J by 8 bases, leaving 23 bases between them. Germline CDR1 reads SGHDT; CDR2 reads YYEEEE.

CDR3 sequence: CASSLLAAREQYF. CDR3 coding DNA: TGCGCCAGCAGCTTGCTGGCAGCGCGGGAGCAGTACTTC. The gene calls are TRBV5-1 and TRBJ2-7; no definite D call. Trimming pared 1 base from V and 7 bases from J, leaving 12 bases between. CDR3 length: 13 amino acids. Per the germline V gene, CDR1 is SGHRS and CDR2 is YFSETQ.

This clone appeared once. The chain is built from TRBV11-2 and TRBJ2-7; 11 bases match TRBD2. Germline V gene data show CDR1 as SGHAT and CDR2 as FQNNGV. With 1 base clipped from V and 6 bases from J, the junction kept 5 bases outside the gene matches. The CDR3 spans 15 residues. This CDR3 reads CASSLATGTSGEQYF. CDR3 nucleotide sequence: TGTGCCAGCAGCTTAGCAACCGGGACTAGCGGCGAGCAGTACTTC. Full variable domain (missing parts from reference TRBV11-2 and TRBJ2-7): EAGVAQSPRYKIIEKRQSVAFWCNPISGHATLYWYQQILGQGPKLLIQFQNNGVVDDSQLPKDRFSAERLKGVDSTLKIQPAKLEDSAVYLCASSLATGTSGEQYFGPGTRLTVT.

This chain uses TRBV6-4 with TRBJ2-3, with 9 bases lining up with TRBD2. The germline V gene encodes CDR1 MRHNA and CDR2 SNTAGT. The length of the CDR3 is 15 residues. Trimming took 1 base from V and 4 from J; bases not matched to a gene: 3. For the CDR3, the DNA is TGTGCCAGCAGTGACTTAGCGGGAGAACCAGATACGCAGTATTTT. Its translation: CASSDLAGEPDTQYF.

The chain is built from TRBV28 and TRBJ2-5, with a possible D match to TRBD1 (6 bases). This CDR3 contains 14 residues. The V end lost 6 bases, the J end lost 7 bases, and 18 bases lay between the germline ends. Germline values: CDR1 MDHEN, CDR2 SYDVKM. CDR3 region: CASSFSTGLGTQYF. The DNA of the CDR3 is TGTGCCAGCAGCTTTTCGACAGGTTTGGGGACCCAGTACTTC.

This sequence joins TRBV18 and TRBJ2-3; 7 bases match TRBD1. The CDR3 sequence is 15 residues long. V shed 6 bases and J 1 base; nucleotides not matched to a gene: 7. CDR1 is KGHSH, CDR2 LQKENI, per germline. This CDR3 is CASSADRARTDTQYF. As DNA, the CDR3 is TGTGCCAGCTCGGCCGACAGGGCTCGCACAGATACGCAGTATTTT. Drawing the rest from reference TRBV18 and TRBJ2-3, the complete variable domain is NAGVMQNPRHLVRRRGQEARLRCSPMKGHSHVYWYRQLPEEGLKFMVYLQKENIIDESGMPKERFSAEFPKEGPSILRIQQVVRGDSAAYFCASSADRARTDTQYFGPGTRLTVL.

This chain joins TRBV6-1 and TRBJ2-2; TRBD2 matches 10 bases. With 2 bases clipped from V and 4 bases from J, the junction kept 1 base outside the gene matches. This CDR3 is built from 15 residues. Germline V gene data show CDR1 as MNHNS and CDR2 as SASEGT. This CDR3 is CASSELAGATGELFF. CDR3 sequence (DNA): TGTGCCAGCAGTGAACTAGCGGGAGCCACCGGGGAGCTGTTTTTT.

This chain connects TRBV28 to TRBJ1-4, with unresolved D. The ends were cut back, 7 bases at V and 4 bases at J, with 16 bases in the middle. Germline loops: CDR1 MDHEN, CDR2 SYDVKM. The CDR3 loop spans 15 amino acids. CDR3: CASTTTGLINEKLFF. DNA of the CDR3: TGTGCCAGCACCACAACGGGTTTGATTAATGAAAAACTGTTTTTT.

The CDR3 region is CASSVGGGQYNEQFF. The CDR3 bases are TGTGCCAGCAGCGTCGGGGGAGGGCAGTACAATGAGCAGTTCTTC. The rearrangement uses TRBV9 and TRBJ2-1; 7 positions agree with TRBD2. Looked up from germline, CDR1 is SGDLS and CDR2 is YYNGEE. The CDR3 has 15 residues. V shed 2 bases and J 4 bases; nucleotides not matched to a gene: 6.

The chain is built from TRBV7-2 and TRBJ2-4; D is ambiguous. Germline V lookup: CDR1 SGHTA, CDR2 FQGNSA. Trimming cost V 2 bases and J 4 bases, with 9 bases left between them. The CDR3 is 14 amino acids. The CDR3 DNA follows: TGTGCCAGCAGCTTAAGAGGCTCAAAAAACATTCAGTACTTC. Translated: CASSLRGSKNIQYF. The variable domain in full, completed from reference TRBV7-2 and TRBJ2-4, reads GAGVSQSPSNKVTEKGKDVELRCDPISGHTALYWYRQSLGQGLEFLIYFQGNSAPDKSGLPSDRFSAERTGGSVSTLTIQRTQQEDSAVYLCASSLRGSKNIQYFGAGTRLSVL.